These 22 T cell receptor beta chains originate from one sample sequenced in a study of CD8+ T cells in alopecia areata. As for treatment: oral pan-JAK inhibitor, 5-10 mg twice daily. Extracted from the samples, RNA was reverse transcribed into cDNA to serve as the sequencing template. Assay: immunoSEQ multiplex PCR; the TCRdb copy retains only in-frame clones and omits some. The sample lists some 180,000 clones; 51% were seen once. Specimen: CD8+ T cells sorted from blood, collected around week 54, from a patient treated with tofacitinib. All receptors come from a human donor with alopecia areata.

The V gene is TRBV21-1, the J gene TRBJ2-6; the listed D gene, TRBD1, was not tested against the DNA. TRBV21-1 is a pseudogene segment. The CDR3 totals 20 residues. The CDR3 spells CASSSKSRGQGLAGANVLTF. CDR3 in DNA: TGTGCCAGCAGCTCAAAGAGTAGGGGACAGGGCCTGGCTGGGGCCAACGTCCTGACTTTC.

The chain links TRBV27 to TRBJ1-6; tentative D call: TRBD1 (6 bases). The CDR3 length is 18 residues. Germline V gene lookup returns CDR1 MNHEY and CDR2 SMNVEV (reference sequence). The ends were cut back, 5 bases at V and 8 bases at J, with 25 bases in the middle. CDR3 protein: CASSPFPGHRGLDSPLHF. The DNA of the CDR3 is TGTGCCAGCAGTCCCTTCCCGGGACACCGAGGGCTTGATTCACCCCTCCACTTT.

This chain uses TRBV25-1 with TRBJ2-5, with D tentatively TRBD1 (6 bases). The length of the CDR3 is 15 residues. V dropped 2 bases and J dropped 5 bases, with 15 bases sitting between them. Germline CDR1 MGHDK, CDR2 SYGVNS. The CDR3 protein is CASSENYSGEETQYF. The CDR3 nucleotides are TGTGCCAGCAGTGAAAACTATTCAGGGGAGGAGACCCAGTACTTC.

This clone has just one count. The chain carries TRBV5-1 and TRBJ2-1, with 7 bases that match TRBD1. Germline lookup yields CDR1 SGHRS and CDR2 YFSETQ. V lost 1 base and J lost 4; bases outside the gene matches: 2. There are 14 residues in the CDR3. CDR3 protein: CASSLTGEYNEQFF. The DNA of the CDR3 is TGCGCCAGCAGCTTGACAGGGGAATACAATGAGCAGTTCTTC.

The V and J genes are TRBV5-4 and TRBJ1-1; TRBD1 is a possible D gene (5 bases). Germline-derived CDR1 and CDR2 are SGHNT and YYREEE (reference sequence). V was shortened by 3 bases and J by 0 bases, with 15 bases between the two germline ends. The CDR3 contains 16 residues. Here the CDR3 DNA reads TGTGCCAGCAGCTATCAGGGACCCAACTTGAACACTGAAGCTTTCTTT. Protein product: CASSYQGPNLNTEAFF. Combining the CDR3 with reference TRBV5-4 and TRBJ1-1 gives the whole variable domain ETGVTQSPTHLIKTRGQQVTLRCSSQSGHNTVSWYQQALGQGPQFIFQYYREEENGRGNFPPRFSGLQFPNYSSELNVNALELDDSALYLCASSYQGPNLNTEAFFGQGTRLTVV.

The CDR3 loop is CSVEVMRGNTEAFF. Here the CDR3 DNA reads TGCAGCGTTGAAGTGATGAGGGGGAACACTGAAGCTTTCTTT. The V gene is TRBV29-1, the J gene TRBJ1-1, with D maybe TRBD1 (5 bases). CDR3 length: 14 amino acids. V lost 1 base and J 1 base, leaving 10 bases between the germline ends. Germline CDR1 SQVTM, CDR2 ANQGSEA.

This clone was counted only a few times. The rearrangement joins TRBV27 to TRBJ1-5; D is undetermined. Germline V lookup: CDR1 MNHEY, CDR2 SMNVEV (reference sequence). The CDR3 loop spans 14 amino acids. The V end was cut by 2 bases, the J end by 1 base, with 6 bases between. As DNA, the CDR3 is TGTGCCAGCAGTTTAATTAGCAGCAATCAGCCCCAGCATTTT. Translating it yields CASSLISSNQPQHF.

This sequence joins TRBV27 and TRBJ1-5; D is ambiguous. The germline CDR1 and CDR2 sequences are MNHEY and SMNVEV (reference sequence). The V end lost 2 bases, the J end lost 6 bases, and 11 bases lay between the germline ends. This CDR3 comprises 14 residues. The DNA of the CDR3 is TGTGCCAGCAGTTTAGGAGGAGTCGGTCAGCCCCAGCATTTT. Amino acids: CASSLGGVGQPQHF.

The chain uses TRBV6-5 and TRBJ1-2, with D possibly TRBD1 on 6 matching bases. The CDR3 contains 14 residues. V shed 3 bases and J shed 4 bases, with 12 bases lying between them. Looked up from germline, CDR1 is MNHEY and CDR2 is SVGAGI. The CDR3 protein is CASSYTGNTYGYTF. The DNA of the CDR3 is TGTGCCAGCAGTTATACAGGGAACACCTATGGCTACACCTTC.

The CDR3 nucleotides are TGTGCCAGCAGCGTCGATGACAGGGGGCGAGATGAGACCCAGTACTTC. It encodes CASSVDDRGRDETQYF. The chain is built from TRBV9 and TRBJ2-5; 10 bases are a match to TRBD1. The junction had 9 bases not matched to a gene; V was cut back by 2 bases and J by 5 bases. Per the germline V gene, CDR1 is SGDLS and CDR2 is YYNGEE. CDR3 length: 16 residues.

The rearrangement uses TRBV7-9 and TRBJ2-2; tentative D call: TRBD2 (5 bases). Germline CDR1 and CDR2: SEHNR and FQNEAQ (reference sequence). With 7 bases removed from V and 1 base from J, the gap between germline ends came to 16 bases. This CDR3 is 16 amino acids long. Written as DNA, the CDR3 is TGTGCCAGCACCAATTACGGGGAGATGAACACCGGGGAGCTGTTTTTT. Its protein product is CASTNYGEMNTGELFF.

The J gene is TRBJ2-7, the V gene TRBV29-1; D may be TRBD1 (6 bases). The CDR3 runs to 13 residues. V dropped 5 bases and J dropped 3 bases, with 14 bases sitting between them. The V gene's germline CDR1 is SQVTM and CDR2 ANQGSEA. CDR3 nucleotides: TGCAGCGTTATGACAGGAGAGAACTACGAGCAGTACTTC. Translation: CSVMTGENYEQYF.

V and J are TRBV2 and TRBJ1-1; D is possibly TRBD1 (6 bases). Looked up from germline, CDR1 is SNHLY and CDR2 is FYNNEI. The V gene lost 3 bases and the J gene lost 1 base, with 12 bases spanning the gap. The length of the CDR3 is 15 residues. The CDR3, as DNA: TGTGCCAGCAGTGATCCCAGCAGGGGGAACACTGAAGCTTTCTTT. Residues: CASSDPSRGNTEAFF.

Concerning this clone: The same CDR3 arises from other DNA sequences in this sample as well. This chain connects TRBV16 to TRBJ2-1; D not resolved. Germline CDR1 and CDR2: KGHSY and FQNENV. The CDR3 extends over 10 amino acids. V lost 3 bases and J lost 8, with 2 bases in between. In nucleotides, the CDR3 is TGTGCCAGCAGCCAGGATGAGCAGTTCTTC. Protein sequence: CASSQDEQFF.

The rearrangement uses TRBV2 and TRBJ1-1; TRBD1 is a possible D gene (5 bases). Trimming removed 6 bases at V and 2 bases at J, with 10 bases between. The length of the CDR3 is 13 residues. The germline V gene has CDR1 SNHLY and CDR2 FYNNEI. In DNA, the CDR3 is TGTGCCAGCAGGAGACAGCCCAACACTGAAGCTTTCTTT. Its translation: CASRRQPNTEAFF.

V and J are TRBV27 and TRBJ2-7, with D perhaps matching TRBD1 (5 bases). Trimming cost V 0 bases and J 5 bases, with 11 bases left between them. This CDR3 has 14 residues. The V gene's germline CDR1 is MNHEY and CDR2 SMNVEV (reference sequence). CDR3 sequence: CASSLSVGAHEQYF. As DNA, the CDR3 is TGTGCCAGCAGTTTATCGGTAGGGGCCCACGAGCAGTACTTC.

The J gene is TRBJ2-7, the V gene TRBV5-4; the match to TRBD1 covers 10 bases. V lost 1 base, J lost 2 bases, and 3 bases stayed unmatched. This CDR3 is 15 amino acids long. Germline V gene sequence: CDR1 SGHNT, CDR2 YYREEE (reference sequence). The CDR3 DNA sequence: TGTGCCAGCAGCTTGCCTGGACAGGGGGCCTACGAGCAGTACTTC. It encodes CASSLPGQGAYEQYF.

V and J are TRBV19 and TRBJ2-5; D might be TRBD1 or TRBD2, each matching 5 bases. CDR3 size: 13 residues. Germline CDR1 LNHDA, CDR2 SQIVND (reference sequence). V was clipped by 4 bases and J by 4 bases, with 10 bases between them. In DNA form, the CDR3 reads TGTGCCAGTAGTAAGGGGAGAGGAGAGACCCAGTACTTC. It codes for CASSKGRGETQYF. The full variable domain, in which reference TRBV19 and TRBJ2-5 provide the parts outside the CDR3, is DGGITQSPKYLFRKEGQNVTLSCEQNLNHDAMYWYRQDPGQGLRLIYYSQIVNDFQKGDIAEGYSVSREKKESFPLTVTSAQKNPTAFYLCASSKGRGETQYFGPGTRLLVL.

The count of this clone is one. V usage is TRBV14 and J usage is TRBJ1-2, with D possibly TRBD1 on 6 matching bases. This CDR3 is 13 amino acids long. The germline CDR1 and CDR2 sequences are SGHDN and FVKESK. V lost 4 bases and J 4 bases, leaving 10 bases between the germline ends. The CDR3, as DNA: TGTGCCAGCAGCCTAGGGGGTAGCTATGGCTACACCTTC. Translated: CASSLGGSYGYTF.

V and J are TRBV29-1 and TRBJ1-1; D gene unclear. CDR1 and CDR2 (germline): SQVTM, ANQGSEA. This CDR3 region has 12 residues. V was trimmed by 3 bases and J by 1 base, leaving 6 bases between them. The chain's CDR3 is CSVDWENTEAFF. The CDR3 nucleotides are TGCAGCGTTGATTGGGAGAACACTGAAGCTTTCTTT.

The DNA for the CDR3 is TGTGCCAGCAGCTCAGGGACAGGGAGGCCTGAAGCTTTCTTT. It codes for CASSSGTGRPEAFF. The chain combines TRBV5-6 with TRBJ1-1; 9 nucleotides match TRBD1. Trimming removed 3 bases from V and 6 bases from J; junction bases left unmatched: 6. In germline, CDR1 is SGHDT, CDR2 YYEEEE. The CDR3 is made up of 14 amino acids.

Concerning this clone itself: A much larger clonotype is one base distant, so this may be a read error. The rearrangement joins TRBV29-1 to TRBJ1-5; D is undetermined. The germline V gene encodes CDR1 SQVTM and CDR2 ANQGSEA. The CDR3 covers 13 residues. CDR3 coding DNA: TGCAGCGCCCCGCGGGTTAGCAATCGGCCCCAGCATTTT. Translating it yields CSAPRVSNRPQHF.